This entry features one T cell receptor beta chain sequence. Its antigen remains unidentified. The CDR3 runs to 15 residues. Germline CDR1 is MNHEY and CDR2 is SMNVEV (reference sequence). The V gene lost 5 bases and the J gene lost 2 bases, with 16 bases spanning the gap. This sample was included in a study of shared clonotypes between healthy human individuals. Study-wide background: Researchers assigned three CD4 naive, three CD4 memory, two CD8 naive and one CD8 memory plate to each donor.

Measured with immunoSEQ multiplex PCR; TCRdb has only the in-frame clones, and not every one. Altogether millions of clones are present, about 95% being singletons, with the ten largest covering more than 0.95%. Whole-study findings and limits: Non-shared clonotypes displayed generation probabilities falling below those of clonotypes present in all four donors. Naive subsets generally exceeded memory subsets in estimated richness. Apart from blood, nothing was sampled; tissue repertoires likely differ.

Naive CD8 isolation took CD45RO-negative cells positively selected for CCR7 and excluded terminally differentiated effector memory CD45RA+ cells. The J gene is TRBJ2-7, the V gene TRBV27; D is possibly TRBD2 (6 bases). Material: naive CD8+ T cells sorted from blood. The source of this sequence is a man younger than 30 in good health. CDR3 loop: CASSVLRDAPYEQYF. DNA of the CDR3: TGTGCCAGCAGTGTTTTGCGGGACGCGCCCTACGAGCAGTACTTC.